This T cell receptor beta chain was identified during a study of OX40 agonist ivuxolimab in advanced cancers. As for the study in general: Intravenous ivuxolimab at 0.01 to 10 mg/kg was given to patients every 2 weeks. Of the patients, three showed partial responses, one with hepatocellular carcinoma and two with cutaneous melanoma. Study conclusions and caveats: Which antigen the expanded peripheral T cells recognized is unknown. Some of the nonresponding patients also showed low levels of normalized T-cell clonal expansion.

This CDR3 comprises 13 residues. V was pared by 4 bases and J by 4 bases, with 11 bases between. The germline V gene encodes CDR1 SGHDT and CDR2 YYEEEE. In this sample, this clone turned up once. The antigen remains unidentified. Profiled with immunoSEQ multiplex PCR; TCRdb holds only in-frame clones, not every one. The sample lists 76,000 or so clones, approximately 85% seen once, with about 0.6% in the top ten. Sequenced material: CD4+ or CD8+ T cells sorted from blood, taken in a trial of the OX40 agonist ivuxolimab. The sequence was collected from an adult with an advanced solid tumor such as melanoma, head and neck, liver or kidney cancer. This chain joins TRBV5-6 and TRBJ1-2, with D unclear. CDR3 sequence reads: CASSIDIVYGYTF. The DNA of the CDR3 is TGTGCCAGCAGCATCGACATAGTCTATGGCTACACCTTC.